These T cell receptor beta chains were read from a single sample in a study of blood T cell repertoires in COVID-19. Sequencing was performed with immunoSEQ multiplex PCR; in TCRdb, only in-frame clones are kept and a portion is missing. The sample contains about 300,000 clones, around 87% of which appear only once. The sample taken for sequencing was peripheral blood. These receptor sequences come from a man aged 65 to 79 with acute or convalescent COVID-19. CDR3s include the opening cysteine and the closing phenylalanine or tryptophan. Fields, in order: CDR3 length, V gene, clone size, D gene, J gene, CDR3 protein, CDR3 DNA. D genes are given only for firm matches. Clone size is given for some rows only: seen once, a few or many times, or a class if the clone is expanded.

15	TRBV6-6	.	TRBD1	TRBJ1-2	CASSFGQGGSYGYTF	TGTGCCAGCAGTTTCGGACAGGGCGGAAGCTATGGCTACACCTTC
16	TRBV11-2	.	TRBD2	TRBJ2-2	CASSHRGSLNTGELFF	TGTGCCAGCAGCCACCGCGGGAGTTTAAACACCGGGGAGCTGTTTTTT
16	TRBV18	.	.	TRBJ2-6	CASSPRQSSGANVLTF	TGTGCCAGCTCACCACGACAGAGCTCTGGGGCCAACGTCCTGACTTTC
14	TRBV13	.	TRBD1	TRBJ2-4	CASSPGQGRHIQYF	TGTGCCAGCAGCCCGGGACAGGGGCGGCACATTCAGTACTTC
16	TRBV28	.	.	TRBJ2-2	CASSFGPGTNTGELFF	TGTGCCAGCAGTTTTGGGCCAGGGACGAACACCGGGGAGCTGTTTTTT
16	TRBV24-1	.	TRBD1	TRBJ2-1	CATSDLTGGSYNEQFF	TGTGCCACCAGTGATTTGACAGGGGGCTCCTACAATGAGCAGTTCTTC
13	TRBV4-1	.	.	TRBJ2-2	CASSRQGSGELFF	TGCGCCAGCAGCCGTCAGGGGTCCGGGGAGCTGTTTTTT
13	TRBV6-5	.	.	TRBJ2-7	CASSRHRNYEQYF	TGTGCCAGCAGTCGCCACAGGAACTACGAGCAGTACTTC
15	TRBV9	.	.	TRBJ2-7	CASSVRSQEGEEQYF	TGTGCCAGCAGCGTACGGAGCCAGGAGGGTGAGGAGCAGTACTTC
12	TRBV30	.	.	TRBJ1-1	CAWSRGMTEAFF	TGTGCCTGGAGTAGGGGAATGACTGAAGCTTTCTTT
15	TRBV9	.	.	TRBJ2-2	CASSPRPTGTGELFF	TGTGCCAGCAGCCCCCGACCCACGGGCACCGGGGAGCTGTTTTTT
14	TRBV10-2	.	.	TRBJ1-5	CASNAVVSNQPQHF	TGCGCCAGCAATGCGGTTGTTAGCAATCAGCCCCAGCATTTT
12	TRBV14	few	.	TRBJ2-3	CASRRLGDTQYF	TGTGCCAGCAGACGACTGGGAGATACGCAGTATTTT
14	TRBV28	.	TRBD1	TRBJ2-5	CASEAGGMGETQYF	TGTGCCAGCGAAGCAGGGGGTATGGGGGAGACCCAGTACTTC
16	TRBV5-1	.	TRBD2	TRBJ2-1	CASSTTTSGRIIEQFF	TGCGCCAGCAGCACGACTACTAGCGGGAGAATCATTGAGCAGTTCTTC
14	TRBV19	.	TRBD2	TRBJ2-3	CASSPGLAADTQYF	TGTGCCAGTAGTCCTGGACTAGCGGCAGATACGCAGTATTTT
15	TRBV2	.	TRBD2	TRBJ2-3	CASSEGLAGEDTQYF	TGTGCCAGCAGTGAGGGACTAGCGGGAGAAGATACGCAGTATTTT
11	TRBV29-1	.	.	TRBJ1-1	CSAMIDTEAFF	TGCAGCGCCATGATAGACACTGAAGCTTTCTTT
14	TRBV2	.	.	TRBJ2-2	CASGGLSNTGELFF	TGTGCCAGCGGTGGTCTCTCGAACACCGGGGAGCTGTTTTTT
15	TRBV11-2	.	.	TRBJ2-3	CASSKSDTLTDTQYF	TGTGCCAGCTCAAAGTCGGACACGCTCACAGATACGCAGTATTTT
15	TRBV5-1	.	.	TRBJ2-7	CASSLSVRGSYEQYF	TGCGCCAGCAGCTTGTCCGTGCGAGGATCCTACGAGCAGTACTTC
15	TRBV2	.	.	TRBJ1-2	CASSGGGPPNYGYTF	TGTGCCAGCAGTGGTGGAGGCCCGCCTAACTATGGCTACACCTTC
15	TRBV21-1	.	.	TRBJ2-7	CASSPVTGSSYEQYF	TGTGCCAGCAGCCCGGTGACAGGGAGCTCCTACGAGCAGTACTTC
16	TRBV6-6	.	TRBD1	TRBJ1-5	CASSYGGQVMGQPQHF	TGTGCCAGCAGTTACGGGGGACAGGTGATGGGTCAGCCCCAGCATTTT
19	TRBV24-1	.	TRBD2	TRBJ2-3	CATSERPGTSGRVLDTQYF	TGTGCCACCAGTGAGCGACCCGGGACTAGCGGGAGGGTGCTGGATACGCAGTATTTT
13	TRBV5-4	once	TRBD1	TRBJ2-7	CATPGQGGNEQYF	TGTGCCACTCCGGGACAGGGGGGTAACGAGCAGTACTTC
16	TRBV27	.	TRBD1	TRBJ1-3	CASRRTGAISGNTIYF	TGTGCCAGCAGACGGACAGGGGCGATCTCTGGAAACACCATATATTTT
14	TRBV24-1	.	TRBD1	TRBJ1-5	CATSGQGDYQPQHF	TGTGCCACCAGTGGACAGGGTGATTATCAGCCCCAGCATTTT
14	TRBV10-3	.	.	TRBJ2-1	CAIRQTETYNEQFF	TGTGCCATCAGGCAGACAGAAACCTACAATGAGCAGTTCTTC
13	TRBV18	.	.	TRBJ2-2	CASSLQISGELFF	TGTGCCAGCTCATTACAGATTTCCGGGGAGCTGTTTTTT
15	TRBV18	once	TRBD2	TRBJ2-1	CASSPSGGTYNEQFF	TGTGCCAGCTCACCAAGCGGGGGAACCTACAATGAGCAGTTCTTC
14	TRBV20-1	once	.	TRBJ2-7	CSASSQMNSYEQYF	TGCAGTGCTAGTTCCCAGATGAATTCCTACGAGCAGTACTTC
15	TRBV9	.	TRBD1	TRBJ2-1	CASSAGQGAYNEQFF	TGTGCCAGCAGCGCGGGACAGGGGGCTTACAATGAGCAGTTCTTC
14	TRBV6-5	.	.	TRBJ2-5	CASTGGGGQETQYF	TGTGCCAGCACCGGAGGGGGCGGCCAAGAGACCCAGTACTTC
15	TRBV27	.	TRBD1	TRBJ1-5	CASSLWGQGTQPQHF	TGTGCCAGCAGTTTATGGGGACAGGGCACTCAGCCCCAGCATTTT
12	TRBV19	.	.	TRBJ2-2	CAGASWTGELFF	TGTGCCGGAGCCTCTTGGACCGGGGAGCTGTTTTTT
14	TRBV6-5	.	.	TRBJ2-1	CASAVSSYSGEQFF	TGTGCCAGCGCCGTATCCTCTTATTCGGGTGAGCAGTTCTTC